These 5 T cell receptor beta chains were all obtained from the same sample, sequenced in a study of blood T cell repertoires in COVID-19. Assay used: immunoSEQ multiplex PCR; TCRdb lists only in-frame clones, some missing. The sample carries roughly 310,000 clones, roughly nine tenths recorded once. The sample consisted of PBMCs or T cells enriched from blood (not recorded which). These TCRs come from a man aged 55 to 69 who had recovered from COVID-19.

This clone occurred once. The chain links TRBV19 to TRBJ2-1; 7 nucleotides match TRBD2. V dropped 7 bases and J dropped 2; count of bases not matched to a gene: 5. The germline CDR1 and CDR2 sequences are LNHDA and SQIVND (reference sequence). This CDR3 region has 14 residues. CDR3 in DNA: TGTGCCAGTAACGGCGGGAGCCCCTACAATGAGCAGTTCTTC. Protein sequence: CASNGGSPYNEQFF. Drawing the rest from reference TRBV19 and TRBJ2-1, the complete variable domain is DGGITQSPKYLFRKEGQNVTLSCEQNLNHDAMYWYRQDPGQGLRLIYYSQIVNDFQKGDIAEGYSVSREKKESFPLTVTSAQKNPTAFYLCASNGGSPYNEQFFGPGTRLTVL.

The rearrangement uses TRBV6-1 and TRBJ1-2; the D is unclear. The CDR3 covers 12 residues. V was clipped by 3 bases and J by 5 bases, with 7 bases between them. CDR1 is MNHNS, CDR2 SASEGT, per germline. CDR3 loop: CASSDGVYGYTF. CDR3 sequence (DNA): TGTGCCAGCAGTGATGGAGTGTATGGCTACACCTTC.

V is TRBV7-8 and J is TRBJ2-5, with TRBD2 identical over 11 bases. This CDR3 spans 18 amino acids. Per the germline V gene, CDR1 is SGHVS and CDR2 is FQNEAQ. Losses at the gene ends were 0 bases for V and 3 bases for J; bases not matched to a gene: 9. CDR3 residues: CASSLARWLAGGKETQYF. In nucleotides, the CDR3 is TGTGCCAGCAGCTTAGCGCGGTGGCTAGCGGGGGGAAAAGAGACCCAGTACTTC.

The chain joins TRBV24-1 to TRBJ2-2; 7 nucleotides align to TRBD1. The CDR3 has 16 residues. Germline V gives CDR1 KGHDR, CDR2 SFDVKD. The ends lost 2 bases at V and 5 bases at J; junction bases unmatched: 7. The CDR3 DNA reads as TGTGCCACCAGTGATTCGGGGACAGCGAGGACCGGGGAGCTGTTTTTT. It is translated as CATSDSGTARTGELFF.

The J gene is TRBJ2-1, the V gene TRBV10-3, with TRBD2 matching over 9 bases. Germline loops: CDR1 ENHRY, CDR2 SYGVKD. The CDR3 has 15 residues. J was trimmed by 9 bases and V by 0 bases; bases with no gene match: 6. CDR3 loop: CAISESSGGSGEQFF. CDR3 in DNA: TGTGCCATCAGTGAGTCGAGCGGGGGGTCAGGTGAGCAGTTCTTC.